This entry concerns a single T cell receptor (beta chain). Sequencing was performed with immunoSEQ multiplex PCR; in TCRdb, only in-frame clones are kept and a portion is missing. The table lists tens of thousands of clones, roughly 84% of them singletons. The record originates from a study of blood T cell repertoires in COVID-19. V shed 4 bases and J 5 bases; nucleotides not matched to a gene: 18. Germline V lookup: CDR1 MDHEN, CDR2 SYDVKM. The CDR3 loop spans 18 amino acids. The TCR originated in a human donor in a cohort sampled during active COVID-19. The donor label of this sample is uncertain. Sequencing was done on a sample of peripheral blood. The chain is built from TRBV28 and TRBJ2-7, with 9 bases lining up with TRBD1. The CDR3 loop reads CASSSPRDGQGKRDEQYF. The CDR3 coding sequence is TGTGCCAGCAGTTCCCCTCGTGACGGACAGGGGAAAAGGGACGAGCAGTACTTC.